This entry lists 14 T cell receptor beta chains sequenced from one sample in a study of blood T cells in healthy people across ages. For the second PCR, which ran for about 7 to 11 cycles, a sample-barcoded 5' primer and a J-beta primer mix were used. TCRdb called the 5' RACE reads again in MiXCR, with one record for every CDR3 protein. Here the sample spans hundreds of thousands of distinct CDR3 sequences, approximately 49% being singletons. Sequenced input: blood. All receptors derive from a woman aged 55-70 years in good health.

V gene TRBV20-1 combines with J gene TRBJ1-1; 8 bases line up with TRBD1. CDR1 is DFQATT and CDR2 is SNEGSKA in the germline V gene (reference sequence). This CDR3 is built from 12 residues. V shed 6 bases, J shed 9 bases, and the junction held 9 bases outside the gene matches. The CDR3 nucleotides are TGCAGTGCCAAGGACAGGGCGGAGAAAGCTTTCTTT. Translated, it gives CSAKDRAEKAFF.

The genes are TRBV4-2 and TRBJ1-4; D gene ambiguous. This CDR3 is built from 14 residues. Germline V gene lookup returns CDR1 LGHNA and CDR2 YNFKEQ. V was cut by 3 bases and J by 1 base, with 6 bases left in between. The CDR3: CASSHGGTNEKLFF. CDR3 in DNA: TGTGCCAGCAGCCACGGCGGAACTAATGAAAAACTGTTTTTT.

The V gene is TRBV29-1, the J gene TRBJ1-5, with a tentative D call TRBD1 (5 bases). Trimming took 5 bases from V and 3 from J, leaving 11 bases between them. Germline values: CDR1 SQVTM, CDR2 ANQGSEA. The CDR3 sequence is 13 residues long. The CDR3 reads CSVQGDYNQPQHF. The CDR3 bases are TGCAGCGTTCAAGGGGATTACAATCAGCCCCAGCATTTT.

This chain connects TRBV6-2 or TRBV6-3 to TRBJ1-5; the D is unclear. Germline V gene data show CDR1 as MNHEY and CDR2 as SVGEGT. The CDR3 length is 14 residues. V was shortened by 8 bases and J by 7 bases, with 18 bases between the two germline ends. The CDR3 is CASCGAGSGQPQHF. The CDR3 coding sequence is TGTGCCAGCTGCGGTGCGGGGTCGGGACAGCCCCAGCATTTT.

This clonotype was observed a few times. This rearrangement joins TRBV7-2 to TRBJ2-6, with D uncertain. The CDR3 totals 14 residues. Germline lookup yields CDR1 SGHTA and CDR2 FQGNSA. V was trimmed by 3 bases and J by 5 bases, leaving 8 bases between them. The CDR3 DNA is TGTGCCAGCAGCTTGGAAAGGAGGGCCAACGTCCTGACTTTC. Residues: CASSLERRANVLTF.

The V gene is TRBV24-1, the J gene TRBJ2-3, with D possibly called TRBD1 or TRBD2 (5 bases each). The germline gives CDR1 KGHDR, CDR2 SFDVKD. The CDR3 runs to 17 residues. Between the trimmed V and J ends, which lost 3 bases and 2 bases, there was a span of 17 bases. The CDR3 spells CATSDPDWDGLTDTQYF. CDR3 coding DNA: TGTGCCACCAGTGATCCCGATTGGGACGGACTCACAGATACGCAGTATTTT.

Worth noting for this clonotype: This may stem from a read error, because a much larger clone lies one nucleotide away. The chain couples TRBV7-8 to TRBJ1-2; D is unresolved. The germline V gene has CDR1 SGHVS and CDR2 FQNEAQ. V shed 3 bases and J shed 3 bases, with 14 bases lying between them. This CDR3 has 15 amino acids. CDR3: CASSLGASADYGYTF. CDR3 nucleotide sequence: TGTGCCAGCAGCTTGGGAGCCTCAGCTGACTATGGCTACACCTTC. The complete variable domain, with remaining parts taken from reference TRBV7-8 and TRBJ1-2, reads GAGVSQSPRYKVAKRGQDVALRCDPISGHVSLFWYQQALGQGPEFLTYFQNEAQLDKSGLPSDRFFAERPEGSVSTLKIQRTQQEDSAVYLCASSLGASADYGYTFGSGTRLTVV.

V is TRBV7-8 and J is TRBJ1-5; perhaps TRBD1 as D (6 bases). The CDR3 sequence is 15 residues long. Deletions cut 4 bases from V and 1 base from J, with 11 bases between. From germline, CDR1 is SGHVS and CDR2 FQNEAQ. Written as DNA, the CDR3 is TGTGCCAGCAGCTATAGACAGGACAGCAATCAGCCCCAGCATTTT. Translated, it gives CASSYRQDSNQPQHF.

The V and J genes are TRBV7-9 and TRBJ2-4; 8 bases are a match to TRBD2. TRBJ2-7 matches the DNA end more closely, so the J call is doubtful. Germline values: CDR1 SEHNR, CDR2 FQNEAQ (reference sequence). This CDR3 contains 16 residues. The DNA of the CDR3 is TGTGCCAGCAGCGAGATACTAGCGGTAGGATATTACGAGCAGTACTTC. Protein sequence: CASSEILAVGYYEQYF.

This clonotype was seen a handful of times. The gene calls are TRBV6-6 and TRBJ1-2; D is possibly TRBD1 (5 bases). The V gene's germline CDR1 is MNHNY and CDR2 SVGAGI (reference sequence). There are 14 residues in the CDR3. V was pared by 3 bases and J by 7 bases, with 15 bases between. The CDR3 DNA sequence: TGTGCCAGCAGTTATTCAGGGATCCCGGGTGGCTACACCTTC. Translated, it gives CASSYSGIPGGYTF.

For this clonotype: An end of the junction does not agree with germline; a read error may underlie this. The CDR3 coding sequence is TGTGTCAGCAGCCAGTCCACGTGGGCCAAAAACATTCAGTACTTC. This encodes CVSSQSTWAKNIQYF. The genes are TRBV7-2 and TRBJ2-4; D gene uncertain. From germline, CDR1 is SGHTA and CDR2 FQGNSA. This CDR3 is built from 15 residues.

V gene TRBV6-2 or TRBV6-3 combines with J gene TRBJ2-3; D is unresolved. Between the trimmed V and J ends, which lost 6 bases and 2 bases, there was a span of 12 bases. The CDR3 runs to 14 residues. In germline, CDR1 is MNHEY, CDR2 SVGEGT. CDR3 DNA sequence: TGTGCCAGCAGGCTCGAGGCAGCCACAGATACGCAGTATTTT. Its protein product is CASRLEAATDTQYF.

The chain joins TRBV21-1 to TRBJ2-7; the table's TRBD1 call for D was not verified on the DNA. The J call may be wrong; the DNA end is better matched by TRBJ2-4. TRBV21-1 is a pseudogene segment. The CDR3 has 15 residues. As DNA, the CDR3 is TGTGCCAGCAGCAAAGACCCCGGGAGTTGGAACATTCAGTACTTC. It is translated as CASSKDPGSWNIQYF.

A few counts support this clonotype. The J gene is TRBJ2-7, the V gene TRBV6-1, with D unclear. Germline V gene data show CDR1 as MNHNS and CDR2 as SASEGT. The CDR3 covers 14 residues. V was trimmed by 3 bases and J by 0 bases, leaving 9 bases between them. The CDR3 DNA reads as TGTGCCAGCAGTGACTTTCAGAGCTCCTACGAGCAGTACTTC. This sequence encodes CASSDFQSSYEQYF.